The entry below gives a single T cell receptor (beta chain) sequence along with its context. The antigen remains unidentified. This sample was included in a study of shared clonotypes between healthy human individuals. Study context: Per donor, three plates held CD4 naive cells, three held CD4 memory, two held CD8 naive and one held CD8 memory. Study-wide findings and caveats: The low donor count limited represented genetic and exposure-history diversity. Against clonotypes common to all four donors, non-shared ones had lower generation probabilities. Exclusively blood specimens were collected; tissue repertoires likely differ.

The V segment lost 2 bases and the J segment 7 bases; nucleotides outside the gene matches: 11. There are 15 residues in the CDR3. The germline gives CDR1 WSHSY, CDR2 SAAADI. TCRdb keeps only in-frame clones here, not all; method: immunoSEQ multiplex PCR. The profile shows approximately 2.5 million clones, just over 90% of them singletons. This chain links TRBV10-2 with TRBJ2-7; TRBD2 aligns across 7 bases. Sequenced input: naive CD4+ T cells sorted from blood. Subset of the sample: CD45RA+ positively selected. The TCR comes from a man younger than 30 in good health. The CDR3 nucleotides read TGCGCCAGCAGTGAGAGCGGGACGAGGGGTGAGGAGCAGTACTTC. This encodes CASSESGTRGEEQYF.